The present TCR beta chain was sequenced within a study of CD8+ T cells in alopecia areata. Study-wide results and caveats: Clonality in lesional scalp, especially alopecia totalis/universalis, exceeded that of normal scalp.

RNA extraction and reverse transcription yielded cDNA as sequencing template. Only in-frame clones appear in the TCRdb table, and some are missing; sequencing was by immunoSEQ multiplex PCR. The data hold 110,000 or so clones, with 50% to 65% observed a single time. There are a few counts of this clone. The antigen remains undetermined. The V gene lost 5 bases and the J gene lost 2 bases, with 18 bases spanning the gap. There are 16 residues in the CDR3. CDR1 is SNHLY, CDR2 FYNNEI, per germline. Treatment meaning: oral pan-JAK inhibitor, 5-10 mg twice daily. The V gene is TRBV2, the J gene TRBJ1-1; D not resolved. Sample: CD4+ T cells sorted from blood, taken at week 24, from a patient treated with tofacitinib. The receptor was derived from a human donor with alopecia areata. The chain's CDR3 is CASSRPRSGLNTEAFF. The CDR3 bases are TGTGCCAGCAGTCGCCCCCGGTCTGGACTTAACACTGAAGCTTTCTTT.